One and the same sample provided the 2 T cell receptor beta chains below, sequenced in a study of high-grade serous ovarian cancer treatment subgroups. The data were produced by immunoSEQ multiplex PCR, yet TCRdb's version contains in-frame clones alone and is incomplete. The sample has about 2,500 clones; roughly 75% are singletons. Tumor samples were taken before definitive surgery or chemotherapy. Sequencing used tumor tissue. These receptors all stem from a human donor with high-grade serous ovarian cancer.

The CDR3 DNA follows: TGTGCCAGCAGTTTATGGGGGGCGAACACCGGGGAGCTGTTTTTT. This sequence encodes CASSLWGANTGELFF. The chain uses TRBV27 and TRBJ2-2, with D possibly matching TRBD2 (6 bases). Germline assignment: CDR1 MNHEY and CDR2 SMNVEV (reference sequence). The CDR3 covers 15 residues. V lost 1 base, J lost 0 bases, and 6 bases lay in between.

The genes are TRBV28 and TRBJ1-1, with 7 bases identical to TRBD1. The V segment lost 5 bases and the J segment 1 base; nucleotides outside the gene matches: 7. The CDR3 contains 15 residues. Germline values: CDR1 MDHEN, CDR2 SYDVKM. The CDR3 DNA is TGTGCCAGCAGTACAGAACAGGGGTGGAACACTGAAGCTTTCTTT. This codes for CASSTEQGWNTEAFF.